This is a list of T cell receptor beta chains from one sample in a study of blood T cell repertoires in COVID-19. Profiled with immunoSEQ multiplex PCR; TCRdb holds only in-frame clones, not every one. The sample yields approximately 130,000 clones, around 83% seen once. The sequenced material came from PBMCs or T cells enriched from blood (not recorded which). The receptors shown here come from a man aged 25 to 40 who had recovered from COVID-19. Both conserved end residues are part of each CDR3. The D gene is left open where the match is weak. Clone sizes are given selectively: once, few, many, or a class where the clone is expanded.

CDR3: CASSPLAGPFYEQYF
DNA: TGCGCCAGCAGCCCGTTAGCGGGACCGTTCTACGAGCAGTACTTC
size: -
D: TRBD2
J: TRBJ2-7
V: TRBV5-1

CDR3: CASSPNSQGASGNTIYF
DNA: TGCGCCAGCAGCCCGAATTCCCAGGGGGCAAGTGGAAACACCATATATTTT
size: -
D: TRBD1
J: TRBJ1-3
V: TRBV5-1

CDR3: CASSLDSPTENTYNEQFF
DNA: TGTGCCAGCAGCTTAGATAGTCCCACAGAGAACACCTACAATGAGCAGTTCTTC
size: -
D: -
J: TRBJ2-1
V: TRBV11-3

CDR3: CATSRVAGAGPGELFF
DNA: TGTGCCACCAGCAGAGTTGCGGGGGCTGGTCCCGGGGAGCTGTTTTTT
size: -
D: -
J: TRBJ2-2
V: TRBV15

CDR3: CASSSTGQSTDTQYF
DNA: TGTGCCAGCAGCTCCACGGGACAAAGCACAGATACGCAGTATTTT
size: -
D: -
J: TRBJ2-3
V: TRBV11-2

CDR3: CASSLGGAGTGELFF
DNA: TGCGCCAGCAGCTTGGGGGGCGCGGGGACCGGGGAGCTGTTTTTT
size: -
D: -
J: TRBJ2-2
V: TRBV5-1

CDR3: CASSPGDGAGETQYF
DNA: TGTGCCAGCTCACCCGGGGACGGCGCGGGGGAGACCCAGTACTTC
size: -
D: -
J: TRBJ2-5
V: TRBV18

CDR3: CASSVTTGSDTEAFF
DNA: TGTGCCAGCAGCGTAACGACAGGGTCGGACACTGAAGCTTTCTTT
size: -
D: TRBD1
J: TRBJ1-1
V: TRBV9

CDR3: CASGGLAGKTDTQYF
DNA: TGTGCCAGCGGAGGACTAGCGGGAAAAACAGATACGCAGTATTTT
size: -
D: TRBD2
J: TRBJ2-3
V: TRBV2

CDR3: CAIPGGWNTEAFF
DNA: TGTGCCATCCCGGGCGGGTGGAACACTGAAGCTTTCTTT
size: -
D: -
J: TRBJ1-1
V: TRBV6-5

CDR3: CSGKTGSSYEQYF
DNA: TGCAGCGGTAAGACAGGGAGCTCCTACGAGCAGTACTTC
size: -
D: TRBD1
J: TRBJ2-7
V: TRBV29-1

CDR3: CASSPPAAQGEKLFF
DNA: TGTGCCAGCTCACCACCTGCAGCCCAGGGGGAAAAACTGTTTTTT
size: -
D: -
J: TRBJ1-4
V: TRBV18

CDR3: CASSQPFTSGGNNEQFF
DNA: TGCGCCAGCAGCCAACCCTTTACTAGCGGGGGCAACAATGAGCAGTTCTTC
size: -
D: TRBD2
J: TRBJ2-1
V: TRBV4-1

CDR3: CASSIDSDYSGNTIYF
DNA: TGTGCCAGTAGTATCGATTCCGACTACTCTGGAAACACCATATATTTT
size: -
D: -
J: TRBJ1-3
V: TRBV19

CDR3: CASSLASGSFHEQYF
DNA: TGTGCCAGCAGCTTGGCTAGCGGGAGTTTCCACGAGCAGTACTTC
size: once
D: TRBD2
J: TRBJ2-7
V: TRBV5-4

CDR3: CASSFSPGNRNYGYTF
DNA: TGTGCCAGCAGCTTTTCACCGGGAAATCGTAACTATGGCTACACCTTC
size: -
D: -
J: TRBJ1-2
V: TRBV7-2

CDR3: CASRLAGGPDTQYF
DNA: TGTGCCAGCAGACTAGCGGGAGGTCCGGATACGCAGTATTTT
size: -
D: TRBD2
J: TRBJ2-3
V: TRBV6-5

CDR3: CASSIVSGRAETQYF
DNA: TGTGCCAGTAGTATAGTAAGCGGGAGGGCAGAGACCCAGTACTTC
size: -
D: TRBD2
J: TRBJ2-5
V: TRBV19

CDR3: CASSVTGAEGTGELFF
DNA: TGTGCCAGCAGCGTTACAGGGGCAGAGGGCACCGGGGAGCTGTTTTTT
size: -
D: TRBD1
J: TRBJ2-2
V: TRBV11-3

CDR3: CASSEYIRTTSYNEQFF
DNA: TGTGCCAGCAGTGAATATATACGGACTACCTCCTACAATGAGCAGTTCTTC
size: -
D: -
J: TRBJ2-1
V: TRBV25-1

CDR3: CSVGGITYNEQFF
DNA: TGCAGCGTAGGAGGGATTACCTACAATGAGCAGTTCTTC
size: -
D: -
J: TRBJ2-1
V: TRBV29-1

CDR3: CASSSLQQGVGSSPLHF
DNA: TGTGCCAGCAGTTCCCTACAGCAGGGCGTCGGATCTTCACCCCTCCACTTT
size: -
D: -
J: TRBJ1-6
V: TRBV25-1

CDR3: CASSLEEGAYNEQFF
DNA: TGTGCCAGCAGCTTGGAAGAGGGGGCCTACAATGAGCAGTTCTTC
size: once
D: -
J: TRBJ2-1
V: TRBV5-6

CDR3: CASSENPDIGNTIYF
DNA: TGTGCCAGCAGTGAAAACCCGGACATCGGAAACACCATATATTTT
size: once
D: -
J: TRBJ1-3
V: TRBV2

CDR3: CASMGQAATNEKLFF
DNA: TGTGCCAGCATGGGACAGGCCGCAACTAATGAAAAACTGTTTTTT
size: -
D: TRBD1
J: TRBJ1-4
V: TRBV2

CDR3: CASSDGTGPGNTIYF
DNA: TGTGCCAGCAGCGACGGGACAGGGCCTGGAAACACCATATATTTT
size: -
D: TRBD1
J: TRBJ1-3
V: TRBV9

CDR3: CASSLFTSGYNEQFF
DNA: TGTGCCAGCAGCTTGTTTACTAGCGGATACAATGAGCAGTTCTTC
size: -
D: TRBD2
J: TRBJ2-1
V: TRBV5-4

CDR3: CATSGRSVVGRETQYF
DNA: TGTGCCACCAGCGGGAGGTCGGTAGTCGGACGGGAGACCCAGTACTTC
size: -
D: -
J: TRBJ2-5
V: TRBV15

CDR3: CSASLSGSYQETQYF
DNA: TGCAGTGCTAGTCTTAGCGGGAGTTATCAAGAGACCCAGTACTTC
size: -
D: TRBD2
J: TRBJ2-5
V: TRBV20-1

CDR3: CASGRDTGNTIYF
DNA: TGTGCCAGCGGCCGGGACACTGGAAACACCATATATTTT
size: -
D: -
J: TRBJ1-3
V: TRBV12-3/TRBV12-4

CDR3: CASQQIPLNKNIQYF
DNA: TGTGCAAGCCAACAGATACCGTTAAACAAAAACATTCAGTACTTC
size: few
D: -
J: TRBJ2-4
V: TRBV12-2

CDR3: CASIDSGVIGKLFF
DNA: TGTGCCAGTATTGATTCAGGGGTAATTGGAAAACTGTTTTTT
size: -
D: -
J: TRBJ1-4
V: TRBV19

CDR3: CASSVGGAGSPLHF
DNA: TGCGCCAGCAGCGTCGGGGGGGCAGGTTCACCCCTCCACTTT
size: -
D: -
J: TRBJ1-6
V: TRBV5-1

CDR3: CASSAPDRDLATNEKLFF
DNA: TGTGCCAGCAGCGCTCCGGACAGGGACCTTGCAACTAATGAAAAACTGTTTTTT
size: -
D: TRBD1
J: TRBJ1-4
V: TRBV11-2

CDR3: CASSLGGGQRNTEAFF
DNA: TGCGCCAGCAGCCTTGGAGGCGGACAGAGGAACACTGAAGCTTTCTTT
size: once
D: -
J: TRBJ1-1
V: TRBV5-1

CDR3: CASSLEATENYGYTF
DNA: TGCGCCAGCAGCTTGGAAGCGACAGAGAACTATGGCTACACCTTC
size: -
D: -
J: TRBJ1-2
V: TRBV5-1

CDR3: CASRSPGQSSYEQYF
DNA: TGTGCCAGCAGGTCGCCGGGACAGAGCTCCTACGAGCAGTACTTC
size: few
D: TRBD1
J: TRBJ2-7
V: TRBV6-5

CDR3: CAWRGQGYEQYF
DNA: TGTGCCTGGAGAGGACAGGGATACGAGCAGTACTTC
size: -
D: TRBD1
J: TRBJ2-7
V: TRBV30

CDR3: CASSLSRDRGSYNSPLHF
DNA: TGTGCCAGCAGCTTGAGCCGGGACAGGGGCTCCTATAATTCACCCCTCCACTTT
size: once
D: TRBD1
J: TRBJ1-6
V: TRBV5-4

CDR3: CASSLAIQGYNEQFF
DNA: TGTGCCAGCAGCTTAGCGATACAGGGGTACAATGAGCAGTTCTTC
size: -
D: TRBD1
J: TRBJ2-1
V: TRBV7-9

CDR3: CASSEIGQGNQPQHF
DNA: TGTGCCAGCAGTGAAATTGGGCAGGGTAATCAGCCCCAGCATTTT
size: -
D: -
J: TRBJ1-5
V: TRBV6-1

CDR3: CASSITSGSFTGELFF
DNA: TGTGCCAGCAGTATCACTAGCGGGAGTTTTACCGGGGAGCTGTTTTTT
size: -
D: TRBD2
J: TRBJ2-2
V: TRBV2

CDR3: CASSSKQVYGYTF
DNA: TGTGCCAGCAGTTCGAAACAGGTGTATGGCTACACCTTC
size: -
D: -
J: TRBJ1-2
V: TRBV6-2/TRBV6-3

CDR3: CAWSAGQGNSPLHF
DNA: TGTGCCTGGAGTGCGGGACAGGGAAATTCACCCCTCCACTTT
size: -
D: TRBD1
J: TRBJ1-6
V: TRBV30

CDR3: CASGGQKNTGELFF
DNA: TGTGCCAGCGGGGGACAAAAGAACACCGGGGAGCTGTTTTTT
size: few
D: -
J: TRBJ2-2
V: TRBV2